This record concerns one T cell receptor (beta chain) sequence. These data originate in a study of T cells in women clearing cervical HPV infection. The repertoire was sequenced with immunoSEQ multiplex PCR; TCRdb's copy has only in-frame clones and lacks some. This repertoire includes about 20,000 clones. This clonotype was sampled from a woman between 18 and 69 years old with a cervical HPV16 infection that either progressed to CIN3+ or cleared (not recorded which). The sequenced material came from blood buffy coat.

Partial CDR3 DNA: TGTGCCAGCAGTTTTCCGACAGGGGCGAGGGATACG. This encodes CASSFPTGARDT. The whole CDR3 reads CASSFPTGARDTQYF. The chain couples TRBV12-3 or TRBV12-4 to TRBJ2-3; 8 positions match TRBD1. The read terminates 3 residues before the CDR3 end, so the remaining end is supplied by the germline J gene. This CDR3 is built from 15 residues. Trimming at V came to 3 bases and at J to 6 bases, leaving 8 bases not matched to a gene.